The 23 T cell receptor beta chains below were found in one sample sequenced in a study of STAT3 mutations in large granular lymphocyte leukemia. No antigen has been assigned to these receptors. Study-wide points: At least one immunodominant TCR beta clonotype appeared in every T-cell large granular lymphocyte leukemia patient.

Measured with immunoSEQ multiplex PCR; TCRdb has only the in-frame clones, and not every one. The sample records roughly 30,000 clones, around three quarters being singletons. Source material: peripheral blood mononuclear cells. Receptors originate from a woman aged 45-65 years with T-cell large granular lymphocyte leukemia. Some clones in this sample may be carry-over from other donors' samples.

This rearrangement joins TRBV30 to TRBJ1-2; 8 bases match TRBD1. CDR3 length: 15 residues. The V gene's germline CDR1 is GTSNPN and CDR2 SVGIG (reference sequence). Trimming at V came to 2 bases and at J to 6 bases, leaving 11 bases not matched to a gene. The CDR3 here is CAWSPRTGNGDGYTF. The CDR3, as DNA: TGTGCCTGGAGTCCCCGGACAGGGAATGGAGATGGCTACACCTTC. Complete variable domain (other parts from reference TRBV30 and TRBJ1-2): SQTIHQWPATLVQPVGSPLSLECTVEGTSNPNLYWYRQAAGRGLQLLFYSVGIGQISSEVPQNLSASRPQDRQFILSSKKLLLSDSGFYLCAWSPRTGNGDGYTFGSGTRLTVV.

This chain connects TRBV18 to TRBJ2-7; weak D call: TRBD1 (5 bases). The CDR3 contains 13 residues. With 6 bases removed from V and 3 bases from J, the gap between germline ends came to 12 bases. Germline assignment: CDR1 KGHSH and CDR2 LQKENI. CDR3 DNA sequence: TGTGCCAGCTCTCCCCAGGGCGGCTACGAGCAGTACTTC. Its protein product is CASSPQGGYEQYF. Supplemented by reference TRBV18 and TRBJ2-7, the full variable domain reads NAGVMQNPRHLVRRRGQEARLRCSPMKGHSHVYWYRQLPEEGLKFMVYLQKENIIDESGMPKERFSAEFPKEGPSILRIQQVVRGDSAAYFCASSPQGGYEQYFGPGTRLTVT.

Sample share makes this clone medium-sized (0.01 to 0.1%). The sample holds other DNA sequences that translate to the same CDR3. The chain employs TRBV30 and TRBJ1-5, with D possibly being TRBD1 (6 bases). The CDR3 has 12 amino acids. V was shortened by 0 bases and J by 6 bases, with 6 bases between the two germline ends. Germline V CDR1 and CDR2: GTSNPN, SVGIG (reference sequence). The CDR3 bases are TGTGCCTGGAGTGTACAGGGTCAGCCCCAGCATTTT. Encoded protein: CAWSVQGQPQHF. Looking up the rest from reference TRBV30 and TRBJ1-5 gives the full variable domain: SQTIHQWPATLVQPVGSPLSLECTVEGTSNPNLYWYRQAAGRGLQLLFYSVGIGQISSEVPQNLSASRPQDRQFILSSKKLLLSDSGFYLCAWSVQGQPQHFGDGTRLSIL.

The V gene is TRBV5-1, the J gene TRBJ2-3; TRBD2 agrees at 8 bases. Per the germline V gene, CDR1 is SGHRS and CDR2 is YFSETQ. The CDR3 spans 15 residues. V was pared by 0 bases and J by 2 bases, with 2 bases of the junction left unmatched. The CDR3: CASSLAAGDTDTQYF. The CDR3 coding sequence is TGCGCCAGCAGCTTGGCAGCGGGAGACACAGATACGCAGTATTTT.

This clone was seen a single time. The chain employs TRBV5-6 and TRBJ2-1; D might be TRBD2 (5 bases). The V gene's germline CDR1 is SGHDT and CDR2 YYEEEE. V lost 4 bases and J lost 3, with 14 bases in between. The CDR3 contains 15 residues. CDR3 sequence (DNA): TGTGCCAGCAGCCCCCGGGCGGGCGTCTACAATGAGCAGTTCTTC. This codes for CASSPRAGVYNEQFF.

The chain combines TRBV7-9 with TRBJ1-2; the D is unclear. The CDR3 totals 13 residues. CDR1 is SEHNR, CDR2 FQNEAQ, per germline (reference sequence). Between the trimmed V and J ends, which lost 3 bases and 8 bases, there was a span of 13 bases. The CDR3 DNA is TGTGCCAGCAGCTTGGGCCCTTCCTTGGGCTACACCTTC. It yields the protein CASSLGPSLGYTF.

The chain carries TRBV23-1 and TRBJ2-7; 7 bases are shared with TRBD2. TRBV23-1 is an ORF, and what it does is uncertain. The CDR3 loop spans 16 amino acids. The V segment lost 4 bases and the J segment 5 bases; nucleotides outside the gene matches: 14. In DNA form, the CDR3 reads TGCGCCAGCAGTCTGGCCGGACGACTAGCCCTCCACGAGCAGTACTTC. Amino acid sequence: CASSLAGRLALHEQYF.

This chain uses TRBV4-3 with TRBJ2-3; D perhaps matches TRBD1 (6 bases). The germline V and J ends were trimmed by 0 bases and 2 bases, with 12 bases remaining between them. Germline V gives CDR1 LGHNA, CDR2 YSLEER. The CDR3 contains 16 residues. In DNA, the CDR3 is TGCGCCAGCAGCCAAGATATGACAGGCTACACAGATACGCAGTATTTT. Its protein product is CASSQDMTGYTDTQYF.

The gene calls are TRBV27 and TRBJ2-1; 9 bases agree with TRBD1. The CDR3 runs to 15 residues. V shed 3 bases, J shed 7 bases, and the junction held 7 bases outside the gene matches. Germline CDR1 reads MNHEY; CDR2 reads SMNVEV (reference sequence). In DNA form, the CDR3 reads TGTGCCAGCAGTTTGGCCGGGACAGGGAGTAATGAGCAGTTCTTC. It specifies CASSLAGTGSNEQFF.

As to this clone: This sample also contains other DNA sequences that code for the same CDR3. This chain links TRBV29-1 with TRBJ1-2; D is undetermined. Germline CDR1 SQVTM, CDR2 ANQGSEA. V was pared by 6 bases and J by 4 bases, with 9 bases between. The CDR3 is 11 residues long. CDR3 coding DNA: TGCAGCGTCGACCGGACCTATGGCTACACCTTC. It yields the protein CSVDRTYGYTF.

This sequence joins TRBV29-1 and TRBJ2-3; no firm D call. The V gene lost 7 bases and the J gene lost 2 bases, with 7 bases spanning the gap. The V gene's germline CDR1 is SQVTM and CDR2 ANQGSEA. The CDR3 covers 11 residues. The CDR3 protein is CSGGDTDTQYF. The CDR3, as DNA: TGCAGCGGGGGTGACACAGATACGCAGTATTTT.

The V call is TRBV18, the J call TRBJ2-3; 7 bases match TRBD1. Unmatched junction bases numbered 2, after V lost 4 bases and J lost 4 bases. Germline CDR1 is KGHSH and CDR2 is LQKENI. The CDR3 is 13 amino acids. This CDR3 is CASSRDSADTQYF. The CDR3 region has the DNA TGTGCCAGCTCACGGGACAGCGCAGATACGCAGTATTTT.

This chain links TRBV5-1 with TRBJ2-1; the match to TRBD2 covers 7 bases. Germline loops: CDR1 SGHRS, CDR2 YFSETQ. Germline trimming cut 0 bases from V and 2 bases from J; bases unmatched to any gene: 5. This CDR3 is 16 amino acids long. The CDR3 loop reads CASSLEAGVAYNEQFF. CDR3 nucleotide sequence: TGCGCCAGCAGCTTGGAGGCGGGAGTAGCCTACAATGAGCAGTTCTTC.

The rearrangement joins TRBV5-1 to TRBJ2-7, with a possible D match to TRBD1 (5 bases). Between the trimmed V and J ends, which lost 0 bases and 3 bases, there was a span of 16 bases. The CDR3 runs 16 residues. Germline V gene sequence: CDR1 SGHRS, CDR2 YFSETQ. The CDR3 is CASSLEWGSKVYEQYF. CDR3 DNA: TGCGCCAGCAGCTTGGAATGGGGCTCTAAGGTCTACGAGCAGTACTTC.

V and J are TRBV28 and TRBJ2-2, with D perhaps matching TRBD1 (5 bases). Germline loops: CDR1 MDHEN, CDR2 SYDVKM. The CDR3 is made up of 14 amino acids. V was pared by 5 bases and J by 0 bases, with 7 bases between. In DNA, the CDR3 is TGTGCCAGCAGTCCCAGGGCGAACACCGGGGAGCTGTTTTTT. Protein product: CASSPRANTGELFF.

This chain uses TRBV18 with TRBJ2-1, with 10 bases identical to TRBD2. CDR1 KGHSH and CDR2 LQKENI come from the germline V gene. J was trimmed by 4 bases and V by 4 bases; bases with no gene match: 4. This CDR3 region has 15 residues. The CDR3 region is CASSLLAGAYNEQFF. The CDR3 nucleotides read TGTGCCAGCTCACTTCTAGCGGGAGCATACAATGAGCAGTTCTTC.

V and J are TRBV5-4 and TRBJ2-3; D remains ambiguous. The length of the CDR3 is 13 residues. Germline V gene sequence: CDR1 SGHNT, CDR2 YYREEE (reference sequence). Trimming took off 0 bases at V and 1 base at J, with 3 bases between the two ends. This CDR3 reads CASSLAGTDTQYF. The CDR3, as DNA: TGTGCCAGCAGCTTGGCCGGCACAGATACGCAGTATTTT. Combining the CDR3 with reference TRBV5-4 and TRBJ2-3 gives the whole variable domain ETGVTQSPTHLIKTRGQQVTLRCSSQSGHNTVSWYQQALGQGPQFIFQYYREEENGRGNFPPRFSGLQFPNYSSELNVNALELDDSALYLCASSLAGTDTQYFGPGTRLTVL.

The chain links TRBV29-1 to TRBJ1-1, with 7 bases matching TRBD1. V lost 1 base and J lost 4; bases outside the gene matches: 12. This CDR3 is built from 16 residues. Looked up from germline, CDR1 is SQVTM and CDR2 is ANQGSEA. As DNA, the CDR3 is TGCAGCGTTGAAGGGGGAAAGACAGGGCAGGGCACTGAAGCTTTCTTT. Translating it yields CSVEGGKTGQGTEAFF.

V usage is TRBV18 and J usage is TRBJ2-2, with unresolved D. There are 11 residues in the CDR3. Germline assignment: CDR1 KGHSH and CDR2 LQKENI. The V and J ends lost 2 bases and 13 bases respectively, with 8 bases between them. The CDR3 sequence: CASSPARRLFF. The CDR3 nucleotides are TGTGCCAGCTCACCAGCCCGGAGGCTGTTTTTT.

V usage is TRBV7-9 and J usage is TRBJ2-5; perhaps D is TRBD1 or TRBD2 (5 bases each). There are 15 residues in the CDR3. Between the trimmed V and J ends, which lost 3 bases and 5 bases, there was a span of 16 bases. Germline V gene lookup returns CDR1 SEHNR and CDR2 FQNEAQ (reference sequence). CDR3 sequence (DNA): TGTGCCAGCAGCTTGTATCCAGGGACGGTCGAGACCCAGTACTTC. This translates into CASSLYPGTVETQYF.

The chain links TRBV7-2 to TRBJ1-5; 9 bases are a match to TRBD1. V lost 5 bases to trimming and J lost 3 bases; unmatched junction nucleotides: 5. CDR3 length: 15 amino acids. Germline-derived CDR1 and CDR2 are SGHTA and FQGNSA. The CDR3 DNA is TGTGCCAGCAGCCAAGGGACAGGGTTCAATCAGCCCCAGCATTTT. Protein: CASSQGTGFNQPQHF.

The chain uses TRBV28 and TRBJ1-2; D unclear. V shed 3 bases and J shed 8 bases, with 10 bases lying between them. The CDR3 extends over 12 amino acids. Germline lookup yields CDR1 MDHEN and CDR2 SYDVKM. CDR3 residues: CASSFPPGGYTF. Here the CDR3 DNA reads TGTGCCAGCAGTTTCCCGCCCGGGGGCTACACCTTC.

The chain employs TRBV30 and TRBJ2-3, with a possible D match to TRBD2 (5 bases). V was trimmed by 3 bases and J by 3 bases, leaving 19 bases between them. Germline CDR1 reads GTSNPN; CDR2 reads SVGIG (reference sequence). The CDR3 runs to 16 residues. CDR3: CAWRVRGGKMTDTQYF. The CDR3 region has the DNA TGTGCCTGGAGAGTGCGCGGAGGAAAAATGACAGATACGCAGTATTTT. The full variable domain, rest sourced from reference TRBV30 and TRBJ2-3, is SQTIHQWPATLVQPVGSPLSLECTVEGTSNPNLYWYRQAAGRGLQLLFYSVGIGQISSEVPQNLSASRPQDRQFILSSKKLLLSDSGFYLCAWRVRGGKMTDTQYFGPGTRLTVL.